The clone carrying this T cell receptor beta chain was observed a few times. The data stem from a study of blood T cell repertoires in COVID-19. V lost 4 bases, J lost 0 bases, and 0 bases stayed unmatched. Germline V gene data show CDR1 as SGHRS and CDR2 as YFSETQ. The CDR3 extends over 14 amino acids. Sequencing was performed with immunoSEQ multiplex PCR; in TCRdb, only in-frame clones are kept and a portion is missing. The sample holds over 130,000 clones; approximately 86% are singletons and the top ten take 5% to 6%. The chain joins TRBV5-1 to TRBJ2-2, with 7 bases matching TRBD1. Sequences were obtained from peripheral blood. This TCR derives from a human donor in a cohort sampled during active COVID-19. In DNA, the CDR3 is TGCGCCAGCAGCCAGGGGGCGAACACCGGGGAGCTGTTTTTT. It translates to CASSQGANTGELFF. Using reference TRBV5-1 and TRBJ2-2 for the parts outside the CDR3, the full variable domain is KAGVTQTPRYLIKTRGQQVTLSCSPISGHRSVSWYQQTPGQGLQFLFEYFSETQRNKGNFPGRFSGRQFSNSRSEMNVSTLELGDSALYLCASSQGANTGELFFGEGSRLTVL.